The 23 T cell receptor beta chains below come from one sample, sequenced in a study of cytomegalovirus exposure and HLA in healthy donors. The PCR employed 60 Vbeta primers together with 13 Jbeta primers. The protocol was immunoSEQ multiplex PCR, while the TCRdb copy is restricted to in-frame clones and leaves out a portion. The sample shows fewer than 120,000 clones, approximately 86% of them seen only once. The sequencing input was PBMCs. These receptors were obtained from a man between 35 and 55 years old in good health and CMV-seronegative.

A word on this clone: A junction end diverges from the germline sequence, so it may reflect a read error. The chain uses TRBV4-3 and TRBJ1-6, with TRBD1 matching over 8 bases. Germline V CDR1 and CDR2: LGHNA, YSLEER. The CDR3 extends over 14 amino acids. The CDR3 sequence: CASSEDRGWTPLHF. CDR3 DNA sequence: TGCGCCAGCAGCGAAGACAGGGGTTGGACACCCCTCCACTTT.

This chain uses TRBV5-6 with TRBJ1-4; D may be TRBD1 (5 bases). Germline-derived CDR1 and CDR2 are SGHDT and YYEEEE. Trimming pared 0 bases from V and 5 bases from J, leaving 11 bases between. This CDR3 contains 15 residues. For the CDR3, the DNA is TGTGCCAGCAGCTTGGGCCTGGGGGGAAATGAAAAACTGTTTTTT. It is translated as CASSLGLGGNEKLFF.

The CDR3 region is CASSQYRDTQYF. In nucleotides, the CDR3 is TGCGCCAGCAGTCAGTATCGAGATACGCAGTATTTT. The chain carries TRBV10-2 and TRBJ2-3; the D is unclear. Germline V gives CDR1 WSHSY, CDR2 SAAADI. The ends were cut back, 5 bases at V and 5 bases at J, with 8 bases in the middle. The CDR3 contains 12 residues.

CDR3 sequence (DNA): TGTGCCAGCAGCTTGGCGGGTAGCAATCAGCCCCAGCATTTT. This gives the protein CASSLAGSNQPQHF. The gene calls are TRBV7-6 and TRBJ1-5; no clear D gene. There are 14 residues in the CDR3. Per the germline V gene, CDR1 is SGHVS and CDR2 is FNYEAQ. Between the trimmed V and J ends, which lost 3 bases and 0 bases, there was a span of 6 bases.

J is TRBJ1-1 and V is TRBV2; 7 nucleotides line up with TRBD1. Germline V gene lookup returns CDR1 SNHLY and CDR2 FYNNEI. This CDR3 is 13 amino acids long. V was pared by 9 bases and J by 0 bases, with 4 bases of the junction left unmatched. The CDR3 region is CASTGQLNTEAFF. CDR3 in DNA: TGTGCCAGTACGGGACAGTTGAACACTGAAGCTTTCTTT.

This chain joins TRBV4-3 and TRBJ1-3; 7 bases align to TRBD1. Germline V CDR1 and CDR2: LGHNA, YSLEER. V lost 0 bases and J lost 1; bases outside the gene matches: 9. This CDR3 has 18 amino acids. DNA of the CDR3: TGCGCCAGCAGCCAAGACGTAGACAGGGAGAGTTCTGGAAACACCATATATTTT. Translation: CASSQDVDRESSGNTIYF.

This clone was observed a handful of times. The CDR3 reads CASSESWDSSPLAYEQYF. CDR3 nucleotide sequence: TGCGCCAGCAGTGAGTCCTGGGACAGTTCACCCCTAGCCTACGAGCAGTACTTC. The genes are TRBV10-1 and TRBJ2-7; 7 bases align to TRBD1. The CDR3 is 18 residues long. Losses at the gene ends were 0 bases for V and 2 bases for J; bases not matched to a gene: 13. Germline-derived CDR1 and CDR2 are WNHNN and SYGVQD (reference sequence).

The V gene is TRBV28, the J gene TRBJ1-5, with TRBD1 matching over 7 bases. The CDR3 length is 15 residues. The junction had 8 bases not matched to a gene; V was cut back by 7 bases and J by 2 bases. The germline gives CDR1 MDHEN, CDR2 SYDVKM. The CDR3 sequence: CASTSQGVGNQPQHF. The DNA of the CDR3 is TGTGCCAGCACCTCCCAGGGGGTGGGCAATCAGCCCCAGCATTTT.

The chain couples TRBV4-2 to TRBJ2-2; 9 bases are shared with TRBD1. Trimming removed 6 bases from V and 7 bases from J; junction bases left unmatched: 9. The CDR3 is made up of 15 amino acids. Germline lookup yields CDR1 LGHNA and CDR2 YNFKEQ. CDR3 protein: CASSTGTGLSGELFF. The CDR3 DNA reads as TGTGCCAGCAGTACCGGGACAGGGTTGAGCGGGGAGCTGTTTTTT.

The CDR3 coding sequence is TGTGCCAGCAGCTGCCCCGAACACGCAGCGGGGACAGATACGCAGTATTTT. The encoded protein is CASSCPEHAAGTDTQYF. This chain connects TRBV13 to TRBJ2-3; TRBD2 matches 7 bases. The CDR3 totals 17 residues. Germline V CDR1 and CDR2: PRHDT, FYEKMQ (reference sequence). Trimming took 4 bases from V and 3 from J; bases not matched to a gene: 13.

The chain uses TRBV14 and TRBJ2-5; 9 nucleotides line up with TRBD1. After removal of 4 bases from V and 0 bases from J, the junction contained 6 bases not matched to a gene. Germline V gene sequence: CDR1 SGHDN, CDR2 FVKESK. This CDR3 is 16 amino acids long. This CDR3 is CASSLGTGKYQETQYF. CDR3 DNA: TGTGCCAGCAGCCTGGGGACAGGGAAGTACCAAGAGACCCAGTACTTC. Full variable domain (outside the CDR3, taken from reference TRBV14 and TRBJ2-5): EAGVTQFPSHSVIEKGQTVTLRCDPISGHDNLYWYRRVMGKEIKFLLHFVKESKQDESGMPNNRFLAERTGGTYSTLKVQPAELEDSGVYFCASSLGTGKYQETQYFGPGTRLLVL.

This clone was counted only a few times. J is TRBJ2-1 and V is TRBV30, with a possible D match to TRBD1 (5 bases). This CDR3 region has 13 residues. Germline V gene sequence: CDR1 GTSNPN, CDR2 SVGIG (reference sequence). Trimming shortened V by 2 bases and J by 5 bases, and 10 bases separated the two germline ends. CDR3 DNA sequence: TGTGCCTGGAGTAAGGGGTCTAACAATGAGCAGTTCTTC. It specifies CAWSKGSNNEQFF. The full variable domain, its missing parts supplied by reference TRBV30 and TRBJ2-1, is SQTIHQWPATLVQPVGSPLSLECTVEGTSNPNLYWYRQAAGRGLQLLFYSVGIGQISSEVPQNLSASRPQDRQFILSSKKLLLSDSGFYLCAWSKGSNNEQFFGPGTRLTVL.

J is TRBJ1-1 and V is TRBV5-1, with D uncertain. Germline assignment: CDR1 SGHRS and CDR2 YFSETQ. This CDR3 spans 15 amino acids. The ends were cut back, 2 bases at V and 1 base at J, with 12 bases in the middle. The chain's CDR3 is CASSLVEVGNTEAFF. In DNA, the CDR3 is TGCGCCAGCAGCTTAGTCGAGGTTGGGAACACTGAAGCTTTCTTT.

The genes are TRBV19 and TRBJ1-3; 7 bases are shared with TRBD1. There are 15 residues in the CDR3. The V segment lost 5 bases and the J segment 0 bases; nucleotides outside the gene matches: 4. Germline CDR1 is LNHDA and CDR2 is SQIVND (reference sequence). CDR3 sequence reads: CASSPRDSSGNTIYF. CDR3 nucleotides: TGTGCCAGTAGTCCAAGGGACAGCTCTGGAAACACCATATATTTT. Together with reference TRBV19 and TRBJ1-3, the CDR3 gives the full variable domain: DGGITQSPKYLFRKEGQNVTLSCEQNLNHDAMYWYRQDPGQGLRLIYYSQIVNDFQKGDIAEGYSVSREKKESFPLTVTSAQKNPTAFYLCASSPRDSSGNTIYFGEGSWLTVV.

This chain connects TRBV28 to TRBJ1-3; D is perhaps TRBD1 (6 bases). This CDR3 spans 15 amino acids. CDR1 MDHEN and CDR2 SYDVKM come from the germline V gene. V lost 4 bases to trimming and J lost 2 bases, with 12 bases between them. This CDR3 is CASSSRTVPGNTIYF. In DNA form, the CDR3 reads TGTGCCAGCAGTTCACGGACAGTTCCTGGAAACACCATATATTTT.

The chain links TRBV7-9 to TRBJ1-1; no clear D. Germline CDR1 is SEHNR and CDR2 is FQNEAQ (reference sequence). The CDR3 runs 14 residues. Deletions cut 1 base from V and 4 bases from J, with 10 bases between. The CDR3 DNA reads TGTGCCAGCAGCTTAGTCGGAGGGTTCACTGAAGCTTTCTTT. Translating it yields CASSLVGGFTEAFF.

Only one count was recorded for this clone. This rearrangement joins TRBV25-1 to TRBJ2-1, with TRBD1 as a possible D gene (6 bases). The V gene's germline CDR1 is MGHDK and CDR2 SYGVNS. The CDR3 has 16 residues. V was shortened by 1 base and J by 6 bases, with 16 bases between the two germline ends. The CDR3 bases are TGTGCCAGCAGTGAATGGGGGACACCCATAGGCAATGAGCAGTTCTTC. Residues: CASSEWGTPIGNEQFF.

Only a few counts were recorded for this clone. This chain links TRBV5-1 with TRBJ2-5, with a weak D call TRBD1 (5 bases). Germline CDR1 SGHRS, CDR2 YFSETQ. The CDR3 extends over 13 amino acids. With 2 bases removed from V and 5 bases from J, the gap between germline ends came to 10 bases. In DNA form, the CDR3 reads TGCGCCAGCAGCTTAGGGGTAGGGGAGACCCAGTACTTC. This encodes CASSLGVGETQYF.

CDR3 nucleotides: TGTGCCAGCAGCTTGGACAGGAGAGGAGGTGAAGCTTTCTTT. This sequence encodes CASSLDRRGGEAFF. The V gene is TRBV7-9, the J gene TRBJ1-1, with TRBD1 matching over 7 bases. CDR1 is SEHNR and CDR2 is FQNEAQ in the germline V gene (reference sequence). The J segment lost 7 bases and the V segment lost 3 bases, leaving 8 bases of the junction unmatched. The CDR3 loop spans 14 amino acids.

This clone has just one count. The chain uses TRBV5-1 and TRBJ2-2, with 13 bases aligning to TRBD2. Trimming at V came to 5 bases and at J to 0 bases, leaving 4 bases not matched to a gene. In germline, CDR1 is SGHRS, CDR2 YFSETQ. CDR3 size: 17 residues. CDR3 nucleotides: TGCGCCAGCAGAAGACTAGCGGGGGGATCGAACACCGGGGAGCTGTTTTTT. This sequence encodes CASRRLAGGSNTGELFF.

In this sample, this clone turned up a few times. CDR3 sequence (DNA): TGTGCCAGCAACGAGGCAGGGGGCTCTCTACAGCCCCAGCATTTT. It encodes CASNEAGGSLQPQHF. The rearrangement links TRBV5-5 to TRBJ1-5, with TRBD1 matching over 8 bases. The CDR3 is made up of 15 amino acids. V was clipped by 6 bases and J by 7 bases; unmatched bases: 12. Germline-derived CDR1 and CDR2 are SGHKS and YYEKEE (reference sequence).

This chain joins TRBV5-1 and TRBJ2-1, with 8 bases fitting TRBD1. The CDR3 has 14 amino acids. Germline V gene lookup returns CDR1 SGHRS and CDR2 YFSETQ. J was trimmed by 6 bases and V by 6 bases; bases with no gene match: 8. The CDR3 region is CASIPGQGANEQFF. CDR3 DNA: TGCGCCAGCATCCCCGGACAGGGTGCCAATGAGCAGTTCTTC.

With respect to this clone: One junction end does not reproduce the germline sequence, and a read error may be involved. The CDR3 sequence: CASSATRSTEELFF. Here the CDR3 DNA reads TGTGCCAGCAGTGCAACAAGGAGCACCGAGGAGCTGTTTTTT. V gene TRBV2 combines with J gene TRBJ2-2; D call uncertain. Germline CDR1 is SNHLY and CDR2 is FYNNEI. The CDR3 sequence is 14 residues long.